Following are 7 T cell receptor beta chains from one sample sequenced in a study of T cell responses to AZD1222 COVID-19 vaccine (dated by TCRdb to about 2021). The library came from the immunoSEQ multiplex PCR assay. The table comes from immuneACCESS by way of TCRdb, which keeps in-frame sequences with V and J called. Part of the clones is missing from these tables; in studies checked, under half for an unresolved V gene and the rest for unknown reasons. The table for this sample lists about 90,000 clones; under 95% of them were counted only once. The leading ten clones occupy roughly 5.5% of the sample. The sample's time point label is to be understood as: baseline before first vaccination. The treatment or condition label for this specimen denotes: meningococcal conjugate vaccine given as trial control. Here the sequenced sample was peripheral blood, taken on day 0 of MenACWY control vaccination. The receptors were gathered from an adult in good health.

The rearrangement links TRBV12-3 or TRBV12-4 to TRBJ2-5; D is possibly TRBD2 (5 bases). This CDR3 is 13 amino acids long. V was shortened by 5 bases and J by 4 bases, with 11 bases between the two germline ends. CDR3 sequence (DNA): TGTGCCAGCAGTCCGCCGGGAAGAGAGACCCAGTACTTC. The encoded protein is CASSPPGRETQYF.

The V gene is TRBV27, the J gene TRBJ2-1, with D unresolved. In germline, CDR1 is MNHEY, CDR2 SMNVEV (reference sequence). V was shortened by 5 bases and J by 4 bases, with 12 bases between the two germline ends. The CDR3 runs 14 residues. CDR3 amino acids: CASSKDDPYNEQFF. The CDR3 region has the DNA TGTGCCAGCAGTAAGGACGACCCTTACAATGAGCAGTTCTTC.

The rearrangement joins TRBV7-2 to TRBJ2-4; D remains ambiguous. There are 14 residues in the CDR3. Germline lookup yields CDR1 SGHTA and CDR2 FQGNSA. Trimming shortened V by 5 bases and J by 0 bases, and 8 bases separated the two germline ends. CDR3 loop: CASSPGLAKNIQYF. CDR3 DNA: TGTGCCAGCAGCCCCGGATTAGCCAAAAACATTCAGTACTTC.

The CDR3 bases are TGTGCCAGCAGACAGACAGGCGAAGGTAGAGAGCAGTACTTC. Its translation is CASRQTGEGREQYF. The chain has TRBV11-2 and TRBJ2-7; D possibly corresponds to TRBD1 (6 bases). The CDR3 has 14 amino acids. The germline V and J ends were trimmed by 6 bases and 7 bases, with 19 bases remaining between them. The germline CDR1 and CDR2 sequences are SGHAT and FQNNGV.

The rearrangement joins TRBV29-1 to TRBJ2-1, with TRBD2 identical over 9 bases. The CDR3 runs to 15 residues. Per the germline V gene, CDR1 is SQVTM and CDR2 is ANQGSEA. The J segment lost 7 bases and the V segment lost 5 bases, leaving 12 bases of the junction unmatched. CDR3 residues: CSVFGAPLAGNEQFF. The CDR3 DNA reads TGCAGCGTTTTCGGCGCCCCTCTAGCGGGGAATGAGCAGTTCTTC.

This chain links TRBV28 with TRBJ2-7; D call uncertain. Germline CDR1 and CDR2: MDHEN and SYDVKM. CDR3 length: 14 residues. With 5 bases removed from V and 3 bases from J, the gap between germline ends came to 14 bases. CDR3 protein: CASSKVTLNYEQYF. The CDR3 DNA sequence: TGTGCCAGCAGTAAGGTGACTCTCAACTACGAGCAGTACTTC.

The chain joins TRBV2 to TRBJ2-5; a possible D gene is TRBD1 (6 bases). Trimming removed 4 bases from V and 0 bases from J, with 6 bases in between. The CDR3 extends over 13 amino acids. Germline assignment: CDR1 SNHLY and CDR2 FYNNEI. CDR3 sequence: CASSGDNQETQYF. CDR3 nucleotides: TGTGCCAGCAGTGGGGACAACCAAGAGACCCAGTACTTC. Drawing the rest from reference TRBV2 and TRBJ2-5, the complete variable domain is EPEVTQTPSHQVTQMGQEVILRCVPISNHLYFYWYRQILGQKVEFLVSFYNNEISEKSEIFDDQFSVERPDGSNFTLKIRSTKLEDSAMYFCASSGDNQETQYFGPGTRLLVL.